The T cell receptor (beta chain) under discussion was sequenced for a study of T cell responses to AZD1222 COVID-19 vaccine (dated by TCRdb to the early 2020s). Context from the whole study: AZD1222 recipients whose second dose came at about 4 weeks and those whose second dose came at about 12 weeks were combined into one group, since spike-specific TCR depth and breadth did not differ between the two schedules. Trial participants were enrolled by age into 18-55, 56-69 and 70-plus year subgroups, with around 150, 28 and 57 TCR-sequenced participants respectively. A total of around 240 trial participants underwent TCR sequencing, of whom roughly 210 had received two doses of AZD1222 and approximately 25 had received two doses of the MenACWY control vaccine.

The paper as a whole reports these results and caveats: Participants were mostly white British and included more females than males, and it was suggested by the authors that clonal diversity may have been underestimated. Conclusions about previously exposed vaccinees are limited, since just five to seven AZD1222 recipients were seropositive for SARS-CoV-2 at baseline. Reportedly, close to half of the unique spike-specific TCRs recognized epitopes lying outside the regions that are mutated in the B.1.351 and B.1.1.7 variants. The vaccine-associated CD4 TCRs covered the entire spike protein, and the dominant responses fell in regions 160-218 and 743-854. The 56-69-year group was small, and its depth increase did not reach significance, likely because of low power. Because no day 14 peak-response samples were available, repertoires were characterized only after the peak T cell response. Spike-specific TCR breadth and depth rose significantly after two AZD1222 doses compared with day 0 and with MenACWY recipients.

This specimen's time point label, interpreted: baseline before first vaccination. Vaccinee samples came from UK trials COV001 and COV002, including a single-blind randomized controlled phase 2/3 trial of AZD1222 (ChAdOx1 nCoV-19) in healthy adults. For TCRbeta chain sequencing, PBMC samples were collected from trial participants at day 0 and at day 28 after the second dose. The CDR3 regions of human TCRbeta chains were analyzed by immunosequencing. The authors' analysis ran thus. Repertoire TCRs were checked for matches against a reference library of SARS-CoV-2-specific TCRs that had been generated using the MIRA antigen-specificity platform. Breadth was defined as the fraction of unique TCRs that were SARS-CoV-2-associated, and depth was defined as the fraction of total T cells that were SARS-CoV-2-associated. Using the MIRA data, every spike-specific TCR was mapped to the spike region that the TCR reacted to and assigned to either a CD4 or a CD8 class. Log10-transformed breadth and depth values were compared by one-way ANOVA with Sidak's multiple comparisons tests. TCRdb provides this immuneACCESS table in a form limited to in-frame rearrangements. Some clones are lacking; in checked studies, under half of them reflect an unresolved V gene, and why the rest are absent is not known. That table is the source of V, J and clone size, and D and trimming were worked out from the DNA. The sample table lists around 100,000 clones, over 75% of them with a count of one. In total, the top ten clones hold about 20% of the sample.

V is reduced by 6 bases and J by 6 bases, leaving a spacing of 8 bases between them. The CDR3 starts with the cysteine, ends with the phenylalanine, and has 11 residues. Left in the record is the CDR3 DNA by itself, 33 bases read in frame from the first base. For CDR1 and CDR2, the germline V gene (reference sequence) lists LGHDT and YNNKEL. Notes on this clone: Its antigen is not yet known. One base away there is no much larger clone; base qualities are not given.

Sample: peripheral blood, taken on day 0 of AZD1222 vaccination. This receptor was identified in an adult in good health. The chain joins TRBV3-1 (or the pseudogene TRBV3-2) to TRBJ1-1; the D segment cannot be called with confidence. The DNA reads TGTGCCAGCAGGACGGGCCCTGAAGCTTTCTTT. This is translated as CASRTGPEAFF.